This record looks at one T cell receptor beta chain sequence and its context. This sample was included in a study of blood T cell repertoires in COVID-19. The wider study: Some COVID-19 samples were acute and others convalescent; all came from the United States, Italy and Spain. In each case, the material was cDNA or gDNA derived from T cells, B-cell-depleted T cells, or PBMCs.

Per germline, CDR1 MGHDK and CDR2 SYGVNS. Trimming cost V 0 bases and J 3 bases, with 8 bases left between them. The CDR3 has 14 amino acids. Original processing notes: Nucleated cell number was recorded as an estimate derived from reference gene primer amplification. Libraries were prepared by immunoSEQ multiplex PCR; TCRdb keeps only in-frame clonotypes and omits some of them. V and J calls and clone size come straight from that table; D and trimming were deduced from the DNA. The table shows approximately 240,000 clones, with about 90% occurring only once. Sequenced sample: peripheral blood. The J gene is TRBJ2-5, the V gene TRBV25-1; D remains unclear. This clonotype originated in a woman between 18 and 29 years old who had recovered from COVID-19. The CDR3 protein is CASSEYNREETQYF. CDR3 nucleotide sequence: TGTGCCAGCAGTGAATATAACAGAGAAGAGACCCAGTACTTC.